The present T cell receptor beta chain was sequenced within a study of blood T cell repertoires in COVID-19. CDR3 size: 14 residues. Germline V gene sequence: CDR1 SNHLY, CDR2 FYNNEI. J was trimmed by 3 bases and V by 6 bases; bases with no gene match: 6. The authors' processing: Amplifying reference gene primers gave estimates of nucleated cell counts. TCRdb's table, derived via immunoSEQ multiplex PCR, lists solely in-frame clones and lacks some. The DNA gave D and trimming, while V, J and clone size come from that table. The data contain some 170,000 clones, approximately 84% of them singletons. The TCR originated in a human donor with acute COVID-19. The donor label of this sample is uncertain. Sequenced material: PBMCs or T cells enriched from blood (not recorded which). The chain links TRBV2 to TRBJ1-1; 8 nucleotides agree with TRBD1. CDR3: CASSDRGKYTEAFF. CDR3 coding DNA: TGTGCCAGCAGCGACAGGGGTAAATACACTGAAGCTTTCTTT.